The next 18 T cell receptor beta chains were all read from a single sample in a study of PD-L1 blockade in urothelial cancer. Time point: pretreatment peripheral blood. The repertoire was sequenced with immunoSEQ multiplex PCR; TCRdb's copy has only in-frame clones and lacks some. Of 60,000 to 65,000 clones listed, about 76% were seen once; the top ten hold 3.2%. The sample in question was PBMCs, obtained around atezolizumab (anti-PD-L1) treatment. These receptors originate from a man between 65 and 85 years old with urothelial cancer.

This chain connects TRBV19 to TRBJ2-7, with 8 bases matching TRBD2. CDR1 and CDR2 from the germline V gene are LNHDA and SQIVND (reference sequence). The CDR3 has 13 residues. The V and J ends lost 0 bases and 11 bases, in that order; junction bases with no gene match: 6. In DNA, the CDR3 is TGTGCCAGTAGTATAGAGGCGGGGGGTCCTGAGTACTTC. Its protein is CASSIEAGGPEYF.

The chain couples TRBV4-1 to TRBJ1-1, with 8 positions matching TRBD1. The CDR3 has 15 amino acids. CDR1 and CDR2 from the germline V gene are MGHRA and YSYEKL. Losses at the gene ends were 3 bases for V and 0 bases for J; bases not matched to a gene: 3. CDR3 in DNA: TGCGCCAGCAGCCAGCCGGACAGGGTGAACACTGAAGCTTTCTTT. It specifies CASSQPDRVNTEAFF.

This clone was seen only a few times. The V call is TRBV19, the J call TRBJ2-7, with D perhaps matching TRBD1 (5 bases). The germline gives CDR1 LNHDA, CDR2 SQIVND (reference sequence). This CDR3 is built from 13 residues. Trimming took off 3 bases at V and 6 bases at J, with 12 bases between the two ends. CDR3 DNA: TGTGCCAGTAGTATCCGAGGACAAGGCGAGCAGTACTTC. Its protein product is CASSIRGQGEQYF.

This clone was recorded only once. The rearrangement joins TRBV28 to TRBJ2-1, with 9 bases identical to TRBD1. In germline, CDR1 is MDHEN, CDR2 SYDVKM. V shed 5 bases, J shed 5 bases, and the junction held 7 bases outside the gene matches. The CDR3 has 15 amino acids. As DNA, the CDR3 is TGTGCCAGCAGTACGACAGGGGGTCCGGACAATGAGCAGTTCTTC. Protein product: CASSTTGGPDNEQFF.

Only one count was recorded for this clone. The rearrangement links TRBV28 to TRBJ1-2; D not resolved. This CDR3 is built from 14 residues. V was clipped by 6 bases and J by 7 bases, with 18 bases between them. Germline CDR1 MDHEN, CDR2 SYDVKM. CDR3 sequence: CASRSPRWLSGYTF. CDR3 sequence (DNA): TGTGCCAGCAGATCCCCTAGGTGGCTTAGTGGCTACACCTTC.

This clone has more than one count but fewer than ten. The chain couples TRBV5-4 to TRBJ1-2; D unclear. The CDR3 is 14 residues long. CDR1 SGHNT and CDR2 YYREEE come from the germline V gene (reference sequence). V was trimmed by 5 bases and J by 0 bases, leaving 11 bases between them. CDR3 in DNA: TGTGCCAGCAGTCCTGACACCACTAACTATGGCTACACCTTC. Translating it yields CASSPDTTNYGYTF.

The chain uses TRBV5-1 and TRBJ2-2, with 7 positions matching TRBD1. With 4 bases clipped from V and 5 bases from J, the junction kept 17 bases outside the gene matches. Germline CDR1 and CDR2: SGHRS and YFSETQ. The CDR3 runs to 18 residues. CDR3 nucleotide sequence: TGCGCCAGCAGCCCCACGGGACAGAGAACACTTACGACCGGGGAGCTGTTTTTT. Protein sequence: CASSPTGQRTLTTGELFF.

CDR3: CASMTGTSRHNEQFF. The CDR3 nucleotides are TGCGCCAGCATGACCGGGACTAGCCGCCACAATGAGCAGTTCTTC. The V call is TRBV10-2, the J call TRBJ2-1; 9 bases map to TRBD2. Germline V gives CDR1 WSHSY, CDR2 SAAADI. V lost 7 bases to trimming and J lost 5 bases; unmatched junction nucleotides: 9. This CDR3 has 15 residues.

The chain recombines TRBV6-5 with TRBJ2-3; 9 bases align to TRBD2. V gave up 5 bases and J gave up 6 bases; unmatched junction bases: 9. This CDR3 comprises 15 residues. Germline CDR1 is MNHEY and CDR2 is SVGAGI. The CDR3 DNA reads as TGTGCCAGCAGTCGTATAGCGGGAGAAATGGATACGCAGTATTTT. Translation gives CASSRIAGEMDTQYF.

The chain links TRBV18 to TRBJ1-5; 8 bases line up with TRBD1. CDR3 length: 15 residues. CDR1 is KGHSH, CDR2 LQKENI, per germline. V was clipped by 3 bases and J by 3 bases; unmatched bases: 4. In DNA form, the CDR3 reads TGTGCCAGCTCACCGTCGACAGGGGACAATCAGCCCCAGCATTTT. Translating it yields CASSPSTGDNQPQHF.

The CDR3: CASSLERTSGTGELFF. Here the CDR3 DNA reads TGCGCCAGCAGCTTGGAGCGGACTAGCGGCACCGGGGAGCTGTTTTTT. This rearrangement joins TRBV5-1 to TRBJ2-2, with 10 bases matching TRBD2. The junction had 3 bases not matched to a gene; V was cut back by 0 bases and J by 4 bases. The germline V gene encodes CDR1 SGHRS and CDR2 YFSETQ. The CDR3 is made up of 16 amino acids.

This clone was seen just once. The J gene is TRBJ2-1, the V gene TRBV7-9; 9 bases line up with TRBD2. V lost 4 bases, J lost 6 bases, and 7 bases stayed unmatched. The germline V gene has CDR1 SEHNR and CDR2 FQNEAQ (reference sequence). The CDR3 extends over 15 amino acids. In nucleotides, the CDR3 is TGTGCCAGCAGCTCCCCCCCTAGCGGGGTCAATGAGCAGTTCTTC. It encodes CASSSPPSGVNEQFF.

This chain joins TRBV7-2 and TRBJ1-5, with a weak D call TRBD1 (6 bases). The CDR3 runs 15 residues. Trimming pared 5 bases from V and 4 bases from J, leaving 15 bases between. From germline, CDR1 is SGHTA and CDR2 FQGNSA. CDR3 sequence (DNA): TGTGCCAGCAGCGGACTCGGACAGCCTAATCAGCCCCAGCATTTT. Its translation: CASSGLGQPNQPQHF. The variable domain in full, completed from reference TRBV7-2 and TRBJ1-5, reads GAGVSQSPSNKVTEKGKDVELRCDPISGHTALYWYRQSLGQGLEFLIYFQGNSAPDKSGLPSDRFSAERTGGSVSTLTIQRTQQEDSAVYLCASSGLGQPNQPQHFGDGTRLSIL.

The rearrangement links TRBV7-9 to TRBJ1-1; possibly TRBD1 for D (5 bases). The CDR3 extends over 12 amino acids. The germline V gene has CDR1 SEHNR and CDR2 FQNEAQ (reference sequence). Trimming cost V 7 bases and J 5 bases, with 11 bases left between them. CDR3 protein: CASTGVGTEAFF. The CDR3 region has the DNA TGTGCCAGCACGGGGGTGGGGACTGAAGCTTTCTTT. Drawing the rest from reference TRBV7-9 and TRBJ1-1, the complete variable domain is DTGVSQNPRHKITKRGQNVTFRCDPISEHNRLYWYRQTLGQGPEFLTYFQNEAQLEKSRLLSDRFSAERPKGSFSTLEIQRTEQGDSAMYLCASTGVGTEAFFGQGTRLTVV.

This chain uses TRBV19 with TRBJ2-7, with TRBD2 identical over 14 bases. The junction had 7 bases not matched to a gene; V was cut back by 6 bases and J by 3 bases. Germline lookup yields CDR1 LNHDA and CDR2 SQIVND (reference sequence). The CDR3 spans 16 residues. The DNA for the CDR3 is TGTGCCAGTAGGGGGACTAGCGGGAGATCGTTCTACGAGCAGTACTTC. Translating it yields CASRGTSGRSFYEQYF.

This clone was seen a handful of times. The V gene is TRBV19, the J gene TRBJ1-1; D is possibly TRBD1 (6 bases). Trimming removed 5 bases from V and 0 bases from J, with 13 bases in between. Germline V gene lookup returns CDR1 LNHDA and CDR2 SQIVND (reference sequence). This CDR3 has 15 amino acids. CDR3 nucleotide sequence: TGTGCCAGTAGTCCGGGACAAGCTATGAACACTGAAGCTTTCTTT. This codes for CASSPGQAMNTEAFF. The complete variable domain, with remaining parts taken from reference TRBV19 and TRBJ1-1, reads DGGITQSPKYLFRKEGQNVTLSCEQNLNHDAMYWYRQDPGQGLRLIYYSQIVNDFQKGDIAEGYSVSREKKESFPLTVTSAQKNPTAFYLCASSPGQAMNTEAFFGQGTRLTVV.

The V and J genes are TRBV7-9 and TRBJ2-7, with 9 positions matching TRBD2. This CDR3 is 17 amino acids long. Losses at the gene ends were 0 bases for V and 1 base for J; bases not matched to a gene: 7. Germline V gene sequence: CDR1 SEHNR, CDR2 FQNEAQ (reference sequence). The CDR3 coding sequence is TGTGCCAGCAGCTTAGCCGAACGGGCGGGAGGGTCCTACGAGCAGTACTTC. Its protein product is CASSLAERAGGSYEQYF.

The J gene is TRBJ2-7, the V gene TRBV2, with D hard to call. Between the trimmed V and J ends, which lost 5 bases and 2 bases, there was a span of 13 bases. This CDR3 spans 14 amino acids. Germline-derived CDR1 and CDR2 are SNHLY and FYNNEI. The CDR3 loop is CASSWRLNPYEQYF. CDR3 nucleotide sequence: TGTGCCAGCAGTTGGAGATTGAATCCCTACGAGCAGTACTTC.